Listed below are T cell receptor beta chains from one sample, sequenced in a study of blood T cell repertoires in COVID-19. Method: immunoSEQ multiplex PCR; TCRdb's copy keeps in-frame clones and lacks some. The sample shows about 150,000 clones, approximately 90% of them seen only once. Sequencing was done on a sample of peripheral blood. The receptors shown here come from a woman aged 35 to 49 with acute or convalescent COVID-19. CDR3s include the opening cysteine and the closing phenylalanine or tryptophan. Fields, in order: clone size, V gene, J gene, CDR3 protein. Expanded clones get a size class; other rows say once, few or many, or leave the size out.

NA	TRBV4-1	TRBJ1-2	CASSQDSQTYGYTF
NA	TRBV11-3	TRBJ2-1	CASSFGQNEQFF
few	TRBV18	TRBJ1-1	CASSPRQIMNTEAFF
NA	TRBV5-6	TRBJ1-5	CASSLTRTGFGQPQHF
NA	TRBV4-2	TRBJ2-7	CASNGREGNYEQYF
NA	TRBV5-6	TRBJ2-1	CASSLVSSGGAYNEQFF
NA	TRBV28	TRBJ2-7	CASMEETDEQYF
NA	TRBV30	TRBJ2-6	CAWARDRRAGANVLTF
NA	TRBV7-2	TRBJ1-4	CASSLANRVNEKLFF
NA	TRBV6-4	TRBJ2-3	CASSDPAAGGSTDTQYF
few	TRBV7-9	TRBJ2-2	CASSLGTETGELFF
NA	TRBV30	TRBJ1-1	CACLPLGAGSEAFF
NA	TRBV3-1/TRBV3-2	TRBJ1-1	CASSRGQHTEAFF
NA	TRBV14	TRBJ2-5	CASSQHRGSGGVEETQYF
NA	TRBV20-1	TRBJ2-3	CSASRRTPDTQYF
NA	TRBV7-2	TRBJ2-3	CASSLGGGRTDTQYF
NA	TRBV11-3	TRBJ1-1	CASSFGVRNTEAFF
few	TRBV10-3	TRBJ2-7	CAISVHKTSAWDEQYF
NA	TRBV6-2/TRBV6-3	TRBJ1-1	CASSYSITGVWTEAFF
few	TRBV9	TRBJ2-1	CASSVTSGLHEQFF
once	TRBV28	TRBJ2-1	CASSLSGLANQNEQFF
NA	TRBV12-3/TRBV12-4	TRBJ1-3	CASSLRTTNTIYF
NA	TRBV27	TRBJ2-1	CASSLLATSEQFF
NA	TRBV5-1	TRBJ2-7	CASSFRESPYEQYF
NA	TRBV7-7	TRBJ2-1	CASSINRDNEQFF
NA	TRBV10-3	TRBJ2-5	CAISEGDVGGTQYF
NA	TRBV5-1	TRBJ1-1	CASSLGRGAVMNTEAFF
NA	TRBV7-2	TRBJ1-2	CASSLSGTGSYGYTF
NA	TRBV14	TRBJ2-2	CASSQLSGSYTGELFF
NA	TRBV19	TRBJ1-1	CASSMYAVNTEAFF
NA	TRBV3-1/TRBV3-2	TRBJ2-6	CSGGSGANVLTF
NA	TRBV7-9	TRBJ2-1	CASTTTGLNEQFF
NA	TRBV6-5	TRBJ1-4	CASSSTGVLNEKLFF
NA	TRBV6-5	TRBJ1-3	CASRPNRRGNTIYF
NA	TRBV18	TRBJ2-7	CASSPGTGGTYEQYF
NA	TRBV5-4	TRBJ2-4	CASSQTQGSDIQYF
NA	TRBV3-1/TRBV3-2	TRBJ2-1	CASSQDSRTSGFNYNEQFF